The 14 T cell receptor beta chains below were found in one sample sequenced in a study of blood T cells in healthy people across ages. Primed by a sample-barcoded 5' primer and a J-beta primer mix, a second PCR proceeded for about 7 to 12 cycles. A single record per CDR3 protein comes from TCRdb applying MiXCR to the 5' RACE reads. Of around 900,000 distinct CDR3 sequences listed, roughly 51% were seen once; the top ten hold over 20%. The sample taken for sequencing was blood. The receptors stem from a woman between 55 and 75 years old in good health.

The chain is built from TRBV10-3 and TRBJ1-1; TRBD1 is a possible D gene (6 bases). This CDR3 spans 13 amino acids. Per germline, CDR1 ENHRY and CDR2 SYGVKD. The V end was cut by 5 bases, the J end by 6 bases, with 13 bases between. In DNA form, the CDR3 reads TGTGCCATCAGTCCCGGAAGGGGGGCTGAAGCTTTCTTT. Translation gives CAISPGRGAEAFF.

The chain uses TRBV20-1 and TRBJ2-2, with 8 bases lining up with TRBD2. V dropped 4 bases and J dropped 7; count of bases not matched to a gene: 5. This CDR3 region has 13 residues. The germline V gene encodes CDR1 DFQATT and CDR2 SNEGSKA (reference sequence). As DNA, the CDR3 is TGCAGTGCTACCGGGAGGGCGGTCGGGGAGCTGTTTTTT. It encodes CSATGRAVGELFF.

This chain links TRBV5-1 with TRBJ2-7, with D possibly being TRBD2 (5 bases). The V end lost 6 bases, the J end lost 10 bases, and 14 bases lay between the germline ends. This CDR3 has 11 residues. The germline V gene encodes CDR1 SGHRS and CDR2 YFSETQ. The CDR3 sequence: CASNLKRFQYF. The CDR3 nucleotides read TGCGCCAGCAACTTAAAGCGGTTTCAGTACTTC.

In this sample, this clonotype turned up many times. Here the CDR3 DNA reads TGCAGTGCTAGGACAGGGTTTGATGGGGACAATGAGCAGTTCTTC. Translating it yields CSARTGFDGDNEQFF. V gene TRBV20-1 combines with J gene TRBJ2-1, with 7 nucleotides matching TRBD1. The trim removed 3 bases at V and 5 bases at J, leaving 10 bases unmatched. Germline V lookup: CDR1 DFQATT, CDR2 SNEGSKA (reference sequence). CDR3 length: 15 residues.

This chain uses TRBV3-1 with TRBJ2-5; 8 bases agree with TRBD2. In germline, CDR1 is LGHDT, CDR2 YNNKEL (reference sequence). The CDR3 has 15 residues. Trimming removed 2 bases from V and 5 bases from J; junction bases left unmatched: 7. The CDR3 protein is CASSQNAGGTETQYF. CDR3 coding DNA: TGTGCCAGCAGCCAAAATGCGGGGGGAACGGAGACCCAGTACTTC.

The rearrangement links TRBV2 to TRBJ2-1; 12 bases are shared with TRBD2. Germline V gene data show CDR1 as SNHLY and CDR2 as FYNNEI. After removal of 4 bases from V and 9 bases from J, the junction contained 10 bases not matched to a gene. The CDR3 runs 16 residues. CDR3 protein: CASSGMTSGSSGEQFF. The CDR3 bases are TGTGCCAGCAGTGGGATGACTAGCGGGAGCAGTGGTGAGCAGTTCTTC.

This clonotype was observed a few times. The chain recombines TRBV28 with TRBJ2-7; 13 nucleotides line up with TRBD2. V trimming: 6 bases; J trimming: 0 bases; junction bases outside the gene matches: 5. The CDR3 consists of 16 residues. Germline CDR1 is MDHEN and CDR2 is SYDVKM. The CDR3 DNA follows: TGTGCCAGCAGAATACTAGCGGGAGGGTCCTCCTACGAGCAGTACTTC. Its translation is CASRILAGGSSYEQYF.

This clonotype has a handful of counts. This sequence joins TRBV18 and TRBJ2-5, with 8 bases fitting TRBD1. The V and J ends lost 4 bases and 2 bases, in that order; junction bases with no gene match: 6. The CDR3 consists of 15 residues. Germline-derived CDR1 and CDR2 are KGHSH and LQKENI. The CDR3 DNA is TGTGCCAGCTCACGCGGACAGGGATGGCAAGAGACCCAGTACTTC. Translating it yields CASSRGQGWQETQYF.

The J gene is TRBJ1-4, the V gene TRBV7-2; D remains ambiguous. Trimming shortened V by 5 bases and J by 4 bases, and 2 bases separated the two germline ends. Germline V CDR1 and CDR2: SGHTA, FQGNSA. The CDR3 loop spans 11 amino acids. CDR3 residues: CASSRNEKLFF. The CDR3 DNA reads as TGTGCCAGCAGCCGTAATGAAAAACTGTTTTTT.

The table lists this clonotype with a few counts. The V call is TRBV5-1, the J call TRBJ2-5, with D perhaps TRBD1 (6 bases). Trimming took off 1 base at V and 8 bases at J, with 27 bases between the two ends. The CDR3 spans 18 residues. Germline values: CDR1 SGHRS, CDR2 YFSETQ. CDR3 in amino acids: CASSLSHQGLGRRETQYF. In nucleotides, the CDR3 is TGCGCCAGCAGCTTGTCTCACCAGGGGCTGGGACGTCGTGAAACCCAGTACTTC.

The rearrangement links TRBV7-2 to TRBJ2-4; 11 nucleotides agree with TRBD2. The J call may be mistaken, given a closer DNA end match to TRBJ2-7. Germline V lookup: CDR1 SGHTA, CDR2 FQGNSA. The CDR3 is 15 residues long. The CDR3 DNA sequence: TGTGCCAGCAGCGGCAGGACTAGCGGGTCTCACGAGCAGTACTTC. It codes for CASSGRTSGSHEQYF.

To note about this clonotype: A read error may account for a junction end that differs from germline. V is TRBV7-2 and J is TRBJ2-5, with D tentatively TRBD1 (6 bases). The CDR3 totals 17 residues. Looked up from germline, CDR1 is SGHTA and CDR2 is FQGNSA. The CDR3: CASSSRRTASYQETQYF. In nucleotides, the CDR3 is TGTGCCAGCAGCTCGCGTCGGACAGCTTCCTACCAGGAGACCCAGTACTTC.

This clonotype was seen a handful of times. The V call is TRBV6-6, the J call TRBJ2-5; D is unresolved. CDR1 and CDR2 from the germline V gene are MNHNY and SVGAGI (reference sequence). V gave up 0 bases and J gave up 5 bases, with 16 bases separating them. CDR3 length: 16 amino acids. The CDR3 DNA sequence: TGTGCCAGCAGTTACTCGATGGACCGACGGGCGGAGACCCAGTACTTC. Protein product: CASSYSMDRRAETQYF.

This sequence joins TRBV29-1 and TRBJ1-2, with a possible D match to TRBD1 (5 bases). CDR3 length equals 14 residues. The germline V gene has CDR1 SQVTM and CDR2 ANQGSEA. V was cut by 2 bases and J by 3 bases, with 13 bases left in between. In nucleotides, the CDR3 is TGCAGCGTTGAAACTAGGGGCCAGGACTATGGCTACACCTTC. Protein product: CSVETRGQDYGYTF. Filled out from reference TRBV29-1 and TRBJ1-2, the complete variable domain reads SAVISQKPSRDICQRGTSLTIQCQVDSQVTMMFWYRQQPGQSLTLIATANQGSEATYESGFVIDKFPISRPNLTFSTLTVSNMSPEDSSIYLCSVETRGQDYGYTFGSGTRLTVV.